Following are 27 T cell receptor beta chains from one sample sequenced in a study of technical replicates of blood from a handful of donors. The repertoire was sequenced with immunoSEQ multiplex PCR; TCRdb's copy has only in-frame clones and lacks some. The table includes approximately 17,000 clones, around nine tenths detected once. The sequencing input was PBMCs. All receptors come from a human donor in good health.

This clone was picked up one time. The CDR3 region has the DNA TGTGCCAGCAAGGCAGGGGGTGCAGAGGAAAAACTGTTTTTT. It encodes CASKAGGAEEKLFF. The chain combines TRBV6-6 with TRBJ1-4, with 7 bases matching TRBD1. The ends lost 7 bases at V and 8 bases at J; junction bases unmatched: 10. This CDR3 contains 14 residues. Germline V gene lookup returns CDR1 MNHNY and CDR2 SVGAGI (reference sequence).

The chain links TRBV5-6 to TRBJ2-1, with D unresolved. V shed 2 bases and J shed 6 bases, with 12 bases lying between them. CDR1 is SGHDT and CDR2 is YYEEEE in the germline V gene. The CDR3 is 14 residues long. This chain's CDR3 is CASSLRSLVNEQFF. The CDR3 DNA sequence: TGTGCCAGCAGCTTAAGGAGTTTGGTCAATGAGCAGTTCTTC.

V and J are TRBV29-1 and TRBJ2-1, with a tentative D call TRBD2 (6 bases). Germline V lookup: CDR1 SQVTM, CDR2 ANQGSEA. This CDR3 spans 14 amino acids. Trimming removed 7 bases at V and 2 bases at J, with 15 bases between. The DNA for the CDR3 is TGCAGCGGTCTCCTGGGCGGGACCTACAATGAGCAGTTCTTC. Protein: CSGLLGGTYNEQFF.

V gene TRBV19 combines with J gene TRBJ2-1, with D perhaps TRBD2 (6 bases). The CDR3 totals 15 residues. The V and J ends lost 4 bases and 6 bases respectively, with 16 bases between them. In germline, CDR1 is LNHDA, CDR2 SQIVND (reference sequence). CDR3 region: CASSTLGGKGNEQFF. The CDR3 coding sequence is TGTGCCAGTAGTACCTTAGGCGGGAAAGGCAATGAGCAGTTCTTC.

This chain connects TRBV11-2 to TRBJ2-7; 7 bases agree with TRBD1. The CDR3 spans 15 residues. CDR1 and CDR2 (germline): SGHAT, FQNNGV. V dropped 0 bases and J dropped 2; count of bases not matched to a gene: 4. The CDR3 reads CASSLDPTGTYEQYF. CDR3 bases: TGTGCCAGCAGCTTAGACCCGACAGGGACCTACGAGCAGTACTTC.

This chain joins TRBV4-2 and TRBJ2-3, with 10 nucleotides matching TRBD2. The germline V gene has CDR1 LGHNA and CDR2 YNFKEQ. V trimming: 0 bases; J trimming: 1 base; junction bases outside the gene matches: 1. The CDR3 spans 16 residues. CDR3: CASSQDLAGGTDTQYF. The CDR3 DNA sequence: TGTGCCAGCAGCCAAGATCTAGCGGGAGGCACAGATACGCAGTATTTT.

The count of this clone is one. The chain joins TRBV7-3 to TRBJ2-1, with 9 bases that match TRBD1. Germline CDR1 is SGHTA and CDR2 is FQGTGA. This CDR3 comprises 14 residues. With 4 bases clipped from V and 5 bases from J, the junction kept 3 bases outside the gene matches. The CDR3 sequence: CASSSGQGNNEQFF. The CDR3 DNA sequence: TGTGCCAGCAGCTCGGGACAGGGTAACAATGAGCAGTTCTTC.

This sequence joins TRBV30 and TRBJ2-5; D may be TRBD1 (6 bases). Germline lookup yields CDR1 GTSNPN and CDR2 SVGIG (reference sequence). V lost 5 bases, J lost 5 bases, and 15 bases lay in between. The CDR3 sequence is 13 residues long. The CDR3 DNA reads TGTGCCTGGTCCAGGGGTATTCAGGAGACCCAGTACTTC. Its protein is CAWSRGIQETQYF.

The chain employs TRBV28 and TRBJ1-4; D may be TRBD1 (6 bases). This CDR3 comprises 14 residues. Germline CDR1 is MDHEN and CDR2 is SYDVKM. Trimming stripped 5 bases from V and 5 bases from J, with 12 bases between. CDR3 region: CASSKGGPNEKLFF. Here the CDR3 DNA reads TGTGCCAGCAGTAAGGGGGGGCCGAATGAAAAACTGTTTTTT.

This chain connects TRBV18 to TRBJ2-7; D uncertain. In germline, CDR1 is KGHSH, CDR2 LQKENI. This CDR3 has 13 residues. Trimming stripped 3 bases from V and 2 bases from J, with 8 bases between. In DNA, the CDR3 is TGTGCCAGCTCACCGGGCGTAACCTACGAGCAGTACTTC. Residues: CASSPGVTYEQYF.

The chain joins TRBV18 to TRBJ2-1, with 15 bases aligning to TRBD2. Germline V CDR1 and CDR2: KGHSH, LQKENI. With V trimmed by 0 bases and J by 10 bases, 25 bases remained unmatched. This CDR3 comprises 23 residues. The CDR3: CASSPPRIVGLAGGPRPQWEQFF. As DNA, the CDR3 is TGTGCCAGCTCACCACCGAGGATAGTAGGACTAGCGGGAGGGCCTCGTCCACAATGGGAGCAGTTCTTC.

This chain connects TRBV7-3 to TRBJ1-1; no clear D gene. Germline V lookup: CDR1 SGHTA, CDR2 FQGTGA. V was trimmed by 5 bases and J by 0 bases, leaving 16 bases between them. This CDR3 region has 16 residues. For the CDR3, the DNA is TGTGCCAGCAGCACCCACGGCCGGGGTATGAACACTGAAGCTTTCTTT. Encoded protein: CASSTHGRGMNTEAFF.

The chain recombines TRBV28 with TRBJ1-5; D unresolved. With 4 bases removed from V and 7 bases from J, the gap between germline ends came to 8 bases. CDR1 and CDR2 from the germline V gene are MDHEN and SYDVKM. This CDR3 region has 12 residues. As DNA, the CDR3 is TGTGCCAGCAGTTCAGGAGGGCAGCCCCAGCATTTT. It encodes CASSSGGQPQHF.

The CDR3 sequence is CASSFPGLAEAYNEQFF. CDR3 bases: TGTGCCAGCAGTTTCCCCGGACTAGCGGAGGCCTACAATGAGCAGTTCTTC. This chain uses TRBV27 with TRBJ2-1; 10 bases map to TRBD2. Germline CDR1 MNHEY, CDR2 SMNVEV (reference sequence). The CDR3 is 17 amino acids. The J segment lost 2 bases and the V segment lost 3 bases, leaving 7 bases of the junction unmatched.

The CDR3: CASSPQALAGGRSYNEQFF. CDR3 sequence (DNA): TGTGCCAGCAGCCCCCAGGCACTAGCGGGAGGGAGGTCCTACAATGAGCAGTTCTTC. This chain uses TRBV5-6 with TRBJ2-1; TRBD2 matches 13 bases. CDR3 length equals 19 residues. V lost 4 bases and J lost 1; bases outside the gene matches: 11. Germline CDR1 is SGHDT and CDR2 is YYEEEE.

The V gene is TRBV30, the J gene TRBJ2-7; maybe TRBD1 (6 bases). Trimming left V 2 bases short and J 2 bases short, with 13 bases between. Germline V gives CDR1 GTSNPN, CDR2 SVGIG (reference sequence). This CDR3 is 14 amino acids long. The CDR3 loop reads CAWSHGTIAYEQYF. CDR3 DNA: TGTGCCTGGAGTCACGGGACAATCGCCTACGAGCAGTACTTC.

This chain uses TRBV9 with TRBJ2-1, with 7 nucleotides matching TRBD2. The germline V gene encodes CDR1 SGDLS and CDR2 YYNGEE. This CDR3 is built from 14 residues. V shed 6 bases and J 0 bases; nucleotides not matched to a gene: 3. In nucleotides, the CDR3 is TGTGCCAGCAACGGGAGGAGCTCCTACAATGAGCAGTTCTTC. It is translated as CASNGRSSYNEQFF.

This clone was recorded once. The J gene is TRBJ2-1, the V gene TRBV7-8; 7 bases match TRBD2. The CDR3 sequence is 16 residues long. Germline CDR1 and CDR2: SGHVS and FQNEAQ. The V gene end was trimmed by 4 bases and the J gene end by 0 bases; junction bases not matched to a gene: 6. The CDR3 DNA is TGTGCCAGCAGCTCCTTCAGCGGGATCTCCTACAATGAGCAGTTCTTC. This codes for CASSSFSGISYNEQFF. The full variable domain, in which reference TRBV7-8 and TRBJ2-1 provide the parts outside the CDR3, is GAGVSQSPRYKVAKRGQDVALRCDPISGHVSLFWYQQALGQGPEFLTYFQNEAQLDKSGLPSDRFFAERPEGSVSTLKIQRTQQEDSAVYLCASSSFSGISYNEQFFGPGTRLTVL.

The chain combines TRBV5-4 with TRBJ2-7; 9 bases agree with TRBD2. The ends lost 2 bases at V and 5 bases at J; junction bases unmatched: 5. The CDR3 has 14 amino acids. CDR1 and CDR2 (germline): SGHNT, YYREEE (reference sequence). CDR3 nucleotide sequence: TGTGCCAGCAGCTTAGAAGTAGCGGGAGACGAGCAGTACTTC. Its protein is CASSLEVAGDEQYF.

This rearrangement joins TRBV27 to TRBJ1-4, with D possibly being TRBD1 (5 bases). Per germline, CDR1 MNHEY and CDR2 SMNVEV (reference sequence). V lost 2 bases and J lost 1, with 5 bases in between. The CDR3 loop spans 14 amino acids. The CDR3 loop reads CASSLQGTNEKLFF. In nucleotides, the CDR3 is TGTGCCAGCAGTTTACAGGGAACTAATGAAAAACTGTTTTTT. The variable domain in full, with the rest retrieved from reference TRBV27 and TRBJ1-4, is EAQVTQNPRYLITVTGKKLTVTCSQNMNHEYMSWYRQDPGLGLRQIYYSMNVEVTDKGDVPEGYKVSRKEKRNFPLILESPSPNQTSLYFCASSLQGTNEKLFFGSGTQLSVL.

CDR3 protein: CASSLMPAGNTIYF. As DNA, the CDR3 is TGTGCCAGCAGCTTAATGCCGGCTGGAAACACCATATATTTT. The chain joins TRBV7-2 to TRBJ1-3; no firm D call. With 2 bases removed from V and 2 bases from J, the gap between germline ends came to 7 bases. CDR1 and CDR2 from the germline V gene are SGHTA and FQGNSA. This CDR3 has 14 amino acids.

This clone was observed a handful of times. This rearrangement joins TRBV29-1 to TRBJ2-7, with a possible D match to TRBD2 (7 bases). With 7 bases removed from V and 7 bases from J, the gap between germline ends came to 20 bases. CDR1 is SQVTM, CDR2 ANQGSEA, per germline. This CDR3 is built from 13 residues. CDR3 amino acids: CSAGRGQGLEQYF. The CDR3 DNA is TGCAGCGCTGGGCGGGGGCAGGGACTGGAGCAGTACTTC.

The J gene is TRBJ2-3, the V gene TRBV13, with 11 bases that match TRBD2. The ends lost 4 bases at V and 1 base at J; junction bases unmatched: 1. Germline V gene sequence: CDR1 PRHDT, CDR2 FYEKMQ (reference sequence). The CDR3 runs to 15 residues. The CDR3 reads CASSSLAGGTDTQYF. Written as DNA, the CDR3 is TGTGCCAGCAGCTCACTAGCGGGGGGCACAGATACGCAGTATTTT.

The chain uses TRBV6-5 and TRBJ2-2, with 8 nucleotides matching TRBD1. Germline CDR1 MNHEY, CDR2 SVGAGI. The CDR3 runs to 16 residues. V dropped 4 bases and J dropped 1; count of bases not matched to a gene: 5. The CDR3 loop is CASSSRTGLNTGELFF. The CDR3 DNA reads TGTGCCAGCAGTTCCCGGACAGGGTTGAACACCGGGGAGCTGTTTTTT.

The chain couples TRBV6-1 to TRBJ1-1; TRBD1 matches 7 bases. The germline V gene encodes CDR1 MNHNS and CDR2 SASEGT. V lost 7 bases, J lost 1 base, and 6 bases stayed unmatched. The CDR3 is made up of 14 amino acids. CDR3 residues: CASKGDRENTEAFF. CDR3 sequence (DNA): TGTGCCAGCAAGGGCGACAGGGAGAACACTGAAGCTTTCTTT.

The genes are TRBV7-2 and TRBJ2-7, with D tentatively TRBD2 (5 bases). The CDR3 is 16 residues long. With 8 bases removed from V and 2 bases from J, the gap between germline ends came to 22 bases. CDR1 and CDR2 (germline): SGHTA, FQGNSA. This CDR3 is CASGGAGGSAAYEQYF. The CDR3 DNA reads TGTGCCAGCGGTGGAGCCGGAGGTAGCGCCGCCTACGAGCAGTACTTC.

The chain is built from TRBV7-9 and TRBJ2-7, with a tentative D call TRBD2 (5 bases). Germline assignment: CDR1 SEHNR and CDR2 FQNEAQ (reference sequence). The CDR3 is made up of 14 amino acids. Trimming left V 7 bases short and J 7 bases short, with 20 bases between. In DNA form, the CDR3 reads TGTGCCAGCACCCCCCTGGCGGCTTCGGGAGAGCAGTACTTC. Translation: CASTPLAASGEQYF.